Listed here are 19 T cell receptor beta chains from one sample, sequenced in a study of cytomegalovirus exposure and HLA in healthy donors. A multiplex PCR was run with 60 Vbeta primers and 13 Jbeta primers. Method: immunoSEQ multiplex PCR; TCRdb's copy keeps in-frame clones and lacks some. The specimen's table records 60,000 to 70,000 clones. The specimen was PBMCs. The receptors stem from a boy aged 5 to 17 in good health and CMV-seronegative.

The V gene is TRBV5-1, the J gene TRBJ2-3, with no clear D. Germline CDR1 reads SGHRS; CDR2 reads YFSETQ. The V end was cut by 4 bases, the J end by 2 bases, with 14 bases between. The CDR3 is 15 residues long. CDR3 amino acids: CASSLGGIHTDTQYF. CDR3 bases: TGCGCCAGCAGCCTTGGCGGAATTCACACAGATACGCAGTATTTT.

This chain uses TRBV6-5 with TRBJ1-5; D is unclear. The CDR3 runs 13 residues. The V and J ends lost 2 bases and 4 bases respectively, with 6 bases between them. CDR1 MNHEY and CDR2 SVGAGI come from the germline V gene. CDR3 in DNA: TGTGCCAGCAGTTACGAGGTAAATCAGCCCCAGCATTTT. Translating it yields CASSYEVNQPQHF.

The rearrangement joins TRBV19 to TRBJ2-2; tentatively, D is TRBD2 (6 bases). The CDR3 has 15 amino acids. The germline V gene has CDR1 LNHDA and CDR2 SQIVND (reference sequence). The ends were cut back, 8 bases at V and 0 bases at J, with 13 bases in the middle. As DNA, the CDR3 is TGTGCCAGTCGAGGGGAGGTAACGAACACCGGGGAGCTGTTTTTT. It yields the protein CASRGEVTNTGELFF.

The V call is TRBV5-6, the J call TRBJ2-1; possibly TRBD1 for D (6 bases). The V end lost 4 bases, the J end lost 8 bases, and 22 bases lay between the germline ends. From germline, CDR1 is SGHDT and CDR2 YYEEEE. The CDR3 is 16 residues long. For the CDR3, the DNA is TGTGCCAGCAGCCCCCAGGTAGGACAGCTTATTCATGAGCAGTTCTTC. Protein sequence: CASSPQVGQLIHEQFF.

The chain recombines TRBV14 with TRBJ2-3; a possible D gene is TRBD2 (6 bases). Germline V gene data show CDR1 as SGHDN and CDR2 as FVKESK. V was pared by 3 bases and J by 0 bases, with 22 bases between. This CDR3 contains 19 residues. Here the CDR3 reads CASSQAGRNPFWSTDTQYF. The CDR3 DNA sequence: TGTGCCAGCAGCCAGGCGGGACGGAACCCTTTCTGGAGCACAGATACGCAGTATTTT.

This sequence joins TRBV14 and TRBJ2-7; 9 bases map to TRBD2. V gave up 1 base and J gave up 3 bases; unmatched junction bases: 4. This CDR3 contains 15 residues. Germline CDR1 SGHDN, CDR2 FVKESK. CDR3 sequence reads: CASSQGLAGNYEQYF. CDR3 sequence (DNA): TGTGCCAGCAGCCAAGGTCTAGCGGGGAACTACGAGCAGTACTTC.

This rearrangement joins TRBV30 to TRBJ1-2; weak D call: TRBD1 (6 bases). This CDR3 has 13 residues. Trimming shortened V by 1 base and J by 4 bases, and 10 bases separated the two germline ends. In germline, CDR1 is GTSNPN, CDR2 SVGIG (reference sequence). The CDR3 DNA is TGTGCCTGGAGTGGTGGGGGCATCTATGGCTACACCTTC. It is translated as CAWSGGGIYGYTF.

Concerning this clone: Distinct nucleotide sequences in the sample also encode this CDR3. This rearrangement joins TRBV9 to TRBJ1-2, with D unresolved. The V end was cut by 0 bases, the J end by 5 bases, with 5 bases between. Germline CDR1 and CDR2: SGDLS and YYNGEE. This CDR3 has 12 amino acids. The CDR3, as DNA: TGTGCCAGCAGCGTAGCGGGGTATGGCTACACCTTC. The encoded protein is CASSVAGYGYTF.

This chain joins TRBV27 and TRBJ1-5; TRBD1 might be the D (5 bases). CDR1 is MNHEY and CDR2 is SMNVEV in the germline V gene (reference sequence). V lost 1 base to trimming and J lost 5 bases, with 12 bases between them. CDR3 length: 15 amino acids. The chain's CDR3 is CASSLLGGSDQPQHF. The CDR3 DNA reads TGTGCCAGCAGTTTATTGGGGGGTTCTGATCAGCCCCAGCATTTT.

This chain connects TRBV7-8 to TRBJ1-4, with TRBD1 identical over 9 bases. The CDR3 has 20 amino acids. Germline trimming cut 1 base from V and 0 bases from J; bases unmatched to any gene: 12. The germline CDR1 and CDR2 sequences are SGHVS and FQNEAQ. The CDR3 is CASSLVARDRAFATNEKLFF. In DNA, the CDR3 is TGTGCCAGCAGCTTAGTGGCCCGGGACAGGGCTTTTGCAACTAATGAAAAACTGTTTTTT.

With respect to this clone: The junction differs from germline at one of its ends, possibly a read error. The chain recombines TRBV27 with TRBJ1-1; 7 bases line up with TRBD1. The CDR3 runs 17 residues. CDR1 and CDR2 from the germline V gene are MNHEY and SMNVEV (reference sequence). The CDR3 region has the DNA TGTGCCAGCGGTTTCTGTCGGGACAGTCTATTGAACACTGAAGCTTTCTTT. It translates to CASGFCRDSLLNTEAFF.

V gene TRBV7-6 combines with J gene TRBJ1-1; D possibly corresponds to TRBD1 (6 bases). Trimming pared 5 bases from V and 3 bases from J, leaving 13 bases between. The CDR3 spans 14 residues. The germline V gene encodes CDR1 SGHVS and CDR2 FNYEAQ. The CDR3 coding sequence is TGTGCCAGCAGCCCTAGGTCAGGGGACACTGAAGCTTTCTTT. It codes for CASSPRSGDTEAFF.

This sequence joins TRBV15 and TRBJ1-5, with D hard to call. Per germline, CDR1 LNHNV and CDR2 YYDKDF (reference sequence). The CDR3 extends over 14 amino acids. The V end was cut by 5 bases, the J end by 2 bases, with 10 bases between. The CDR3 protein is CATSLGAGNQPQHF. CDR3 DNA sequence: TGTGCCACCAGCCTGGGTGCGGGCAATCAGCCCCAGCATTTT.

This chain connects TRBV6-5 to TRBJ1-2; the D is unclear. The CDR3 is 11 amino acids. Germline loops: CDR1 MNHEY, CDR2 SVGAGI. Trimming removed 7 bases at V and 2 bases at J, with 5 bases between. Here the CDR3 reads CASKLNYGYTF. CDR3 DNA: TGTGCCAGCAAACTAAACTATGGCTACACCTTC.

The chain links TRBV25-1 to TRBJ2-1, with 8 bases identical to TRBD2. CDR3 length: 15 residues. Germline V CDR1 and CDR2: MGHDK, SYGVNS. V gave up 11 bases and J gave up 2 bases; unmatched junction bases: 11. The CDR3 region has the DNA TGTGCCGCATCGGGAGGGCCTACGACCTACAATGAGCAGTTCTTC. Translating it yields CAASGGPTTYNEQFF.

The rearrangement joins TRBV6-1 to TRBJ1-1; no clear D. CDR1 is MNHNS, CDR2 SASEGT, per germline. This CDR3 region has 11 residues. With 2 bases removed from V and 10 bases from J, the gap between germline ends came to 8 bases. The CDR3 DNA sequence: TGTGCCAGCAGTGAACCCCTGTTAGCTTTCTTT. Its protein product is CASSEPLLAFF.

V is TRBV6-6 and J is TRBJ1-1; TRBD1 aligns across 11 bases. The CDR3 loop spans 15 amino acids. The germline V gene has CDR1 MNHNY and CDR2 SVGAGI (reference sequence). Trimming cost V 7 bases and J 4 bases; bases outside gene matches: 8. The CDR3 protein is CASKGQGAPSTEAFF. As DNA, the CDR3 is TGTGCCAGCAAAGGACAGGGGGCCCCATCCACTGAAGCTTTCTTT.

V and J are TRBV4-1 and TRBJ1-4; perhaps TRBD1 as D (5 bases). V was shortened by 1 base and J by 7 bases, with 13 bases between the two germline ends. This CDR3 is built from 15 residues. Germline V gene lookup returns CDR1 MGHRA and CDR2 YSYEKL. CDR3 bases: TGCGCCAGCAGCCAAGGGGCAGGGAGGGGTGAAAAACTGTTTTTT. Translating gives CASSQGAGRGEKLFF.

The V call is TRBV30, the J call TRBJ1-3, with no clear D. CDR3 length: 14 residues. The V gene lost 0 bases and the J gene lost 0 bases, with 6 bases spanning the gap. Germline CDR1 reads GTSNPN; CDR2 reads SVGIG (reference sequence). This CDR3 is CAWSVQVSGNTIYF. The CDR3 DNA reads TGTGCCTGGAGTGTCCAGGTCTCTGGAAACACCATATATTTT.